The 23 T cell receptor beta chains given below trace back to one sample, sequenced in a study of blood T cell repertoires in COVID-19. Sequenced by immunoSEQ multiplex PCR; TCRdb stores in-frame clones only, minus some. The sample yields a few hundred thousand clones, 80% seen once. The sample comprised PBMCs or T cells enriched from blood (not recorded which). These receptors came from a young man with acute COVID-19.

The V and J genes are TRBV28 and TRBJ2-7; 9 nucleotides agree with TRBD1. The CDR3 is made up of 16 amino acids. CDR1 and CDR2 from the germline V gene are MDHEN and SYDVKM. V shed 6 bases and J 0 bases; nucleotides not matched to a gene: 9. The CDR3 region has the DNA TGTGCCAGCAGGCATCAACCGGGACAGGGCTCCTACGAGCAGTACTTC. This codes for CASRHQPGQGSYEQYF.

This rearrangement joins TRBV29-1 to TRBJ2-2; D may be TRBD2 (6 bases). The CDR3 is made up of 14 amino acids. Germline V gene lookup returns CDR1 SQVTM and CDR2 ANQGSEA. V dropped 4 bases and J dropped 1 base, with 10 bases sitting between them. CDR3 protein: CSVGRDLNTGELFF. CDR3 coding DNA: TGCAGCGTTGGGAGGGATCTGAACACCGGGGAGCTGTTTTTT.

The rearrangement links TRBV6-5 to TRBJ1-1; TRBD1 agrees at 7 bases. CDR1 and CDR2 (germline): MNHEY, SVGAGI. The CDR3 runs 15 residues. Unmatched junction bases numbered 9, after V lost 7 bases and J lost 1 base. This chain's CDR3 is CASNTLDRENTEAFF. CDR3 bases: TGTGCCAGCAATACGCTCGACAGGGAGAACACTGAAGCTTTCTTT.

The chain has TRBV4-2 and TRBJ2-7; 12 bases are shared with TRBD2. Germline lookup yields CDR1 LGHNA and CDR2 YNFKEQ. The CDR3 length is 18 residues. Trimming cost V 1 base and J 1 base; bases outside gene matches: 8. CDR3 nucleotides: TGTGCCAGCAGCCAAGTGGCTAGCGGGGGGGCCGGGTCCTACGAGCAGTACTTC. Translating gives CASSQVASGGAGSYEQYF.

This chain links TRBV24-1 with TRBJ2-3; D remains unclear. V was trimmed by 4 bases and J by 1 base, leaving 11 bases between them. Germline V gene data show CDR1 as KGHDR and CDR2 as SFDVKD. This CDR3 comprises 15 residues. CDR3 sequence (DNA): TGTGCCACCAGTGACCCGACGGCGGGCACAGATACGCAGTATTTT. It codes for CATSDPTAGTDTQYF.

This chain joins TRBV19 and TRBJ2-7; 11 nucleotides match TRBD2. From germline, CDR1 is LNHDA and CDR2 SQIVND (reference sequence). The CDR3 is 16 amino acids. Unmatched junction bases numbered 6, after V lost 2 bases and J lost 3 bases. The CDR3 is CASSIFPGTSGYEQYF. The CDR3 DNA is TGTGCCAGTAGTATATTCCCCGGGACTAGCGGCTACGAGCAGTACTTC.

This clone was recorded only once. The chain joins TRBV6-5 to TRBJ1-3; D remains unclear. Trimming removed 6 bases at V and 0 bases at J, with 12 bases between. The V gene's germline CDR1 is MNHEY and CDR2 SVGAGI. The CDR3 length is 15 residues. The CDR3 region is CASSRGRNSGNTIYF. As DNA, the CDR3 is TGTGCCAGCAGCAGAGGCCGGAACTCTGGAAACACCATATATTTT.

J is TRBJ2-5 and V is TRBV7-3; a possible D gene is TRBD2 (6 bases). The CDR3 is 15 residues long. CDR1 SGHTA and CDR2 FQGTGA come from the germline V gene. V was pared by 5 bases and J by 5 bases, with 18 bases between. The CDR3 bases are TGTGCCAGCAGCCCCGTCGGCGGGGCTCGCGAGACCCAGTACTTC. Amino acids: CASSPVGGARETQYF.

The rearrangement links TRBV19 to TRBJ1-6; D unclear. The CDR3 length is 16 residues. Germline values: CDR1 LNHDA, CDR2 SQIVND (reference sequence). V was pared by 5 bases and J by 0 bases, with 11 bases between. Here the CDR3 DNA reads TGTGCCAGTAGTCCCGCTCCGAGCTCCTATAATTCACCCCTCCACTTT. Translated: CASSPAPSSYNSPLHF.

This chain uses TRBV3-1 (or the pseudogene TRBV3-2) with TRBJ1-1; D unresolved. Germline loops: CDR1 LGHDT, CDR2 YNNKEL (reference sequence). This CDR3 comprises 15 residues. V lost 5 bases to trimming and J lost 4 bases, with 17 bases between them. The CDR3 here is CASSFRRDVGTEAFF. In DNA form, the CDR3 reads TGTGCCAGCAGCTTTCGTCGGGATGTGGGCACTGAAGCTTTCTTT.

This clone has a single count. The chain is built from TRBV5-5 and TRBJ1-1; D ambiguous. V was cut by 2 bases and J by 2 bases, with 10 bases left in between. The CDR3 extends over 14 amino acids. Germline values: CDR1 SGHKS, CDR2 YYEKEE (reference sequence). CDR3 DNA: TGTGCCAGCAGCTTCGCACAGCTTAACACTGAAGCTTTCTTT. It specifies CASSFAQLNTEAFF.

This chain uses TRBV9 with TRBJ2-1, with 11 bases that match TRBD1. The CDR3 runs 17 residues. V shed 1 base and J 0 bases; nucleotides not matched to a gene: 3. Germline assignment: CDR1 SGDLS and CDR2 YYNGEE. CDR3 bases: TGTGCCAGCAGCGTAACGGACAGGGGGCGCTCCTACAATGAGCAGTTCTTC. This codes for CASSVTDRGRSYNEQFF.

The rearrangement links TRBV24-1 to TRBJ2-1; TRBD1 matches at 9 bases. The germline gives CDR1 KGHDR, CDR2 SFDVKD. The CDR3 covers 17 residues. V dropped 2 bases and J dropped 0; count of bases not matched to a gene: 4. The DNA of the CDR3 is TGTGCCACCAGTGATTATGGGACAGGGAACTCCTACAATGAGCAGTTCTTC. Translated: CATSDYGTGNSYNEQFF.

This clone showed up just a few times. The rearrangement links TRBV6-5 to TRBJ2-2, with D perhaps TRBD1 (5 bases). This CDR3 is built from 16 residues. Deletions cut 0 bases from V and 1 base from J, with 9 bases between. From germline, CDR1 is MNHEY and CDR2 SVGAGI. The CDR3 DNA reads as TGTGCCAGCAGTTACTCGGCCCAGGGGAACACCGGGGAGCTGTTTTTT. Its translation: CASSYSAQGNTGELFF.

This sequence joins TRBV7-9 and TRBJ1-2, with D possibly matching TRBD1 (6 bases). The CDR3 spans 16 residues. CDR1 and CDR2 from the germline V gene are SEHNR and FQNEAQ (reference sequence). V was trimmed by 5 bases and J by 2 bases, leaving 18 bases between them. The CDR3 protein is CASSPFIQGHNYGYTF. CDR3 nucleotide sequence: TGTGCCAGCAGCCCCTTCATCCAGGGGCACAACTATGGCTACACCTTC.

The V call is TRBV28, the J call TRBJ2-1; D might be TRBD2 (5 bases). The CDR3 is made up of 14 amino acids. Between the trimmed V and J ends, which lost 7 bases and 10 bases, there was a span of 20 bases. Germline loops: CDR1 MDHEN, CDR2 SYDVKM. The CDR3 region has the DNA TGTGCCAGCACCACCGACTATAGACCAGACGAGCAGTTCTTC. This codes for CASTTDYRPDEQFF.

The genes are TRBV21-1 and TRBJ1-2. TRBV21-1 is reported as a pseudogene. This CDR3 region has 12 residues. In DNA form, the CDR3 reads TGTGCCAGCGCGGGGGTTAACTATGGCTACACCTTC. Translated: CASAGVNYGYTF.

V and J are TRBV6-1 and TRBJ2-6, with D hard to call. The V gene's germline CDR1 is MNHNS and CDR2 SASEGT. The CDR3 is 16 amino acids. Trimming took off 4 bases at V and 2 bases at J, with 12 bases between the two ends. The CDR3 DNA sequence: TGTGCCAGCAGTGCCATCGGTAATGCTGGGGCCAACGTCCTGACTTTC. It specifies CASSAIGNAGANVLTF.

V and J are TRBV28 and TRBJ2-7, with 11 bases lining up with TRBD1. V trimming: 4 bases; J trimming: 6 bases; junction bases outside the gene matches: 5. There are 14 residues in the CDR3. Germline V lookup: CDR1 MDHEN, CDR2 SYDVKM. CDR3 region: CASSSPGQGVEQYF. CDR3 sequence (DNA): TGTGCCAGCAGTTCCCCGGGACAGGGGGTCGAGCAGTACTTC.

CDR3 residues: CASDDSGTGNQPQHF. CDR3 nucleotide sequence: TGCGCCAGCGACGACTCCGGGACAGGGAATCAGCCCCAGCATTTT. The chain is built from TRBV4-1 and TRBJ1-5, with 9 bases that match TRBD1. CDR1 and CDR2 from the germline V gene are MGHRA and YSYEKL. The CDR3 is 15 amino acids. With V trimmed by 8 bases and J by 4 bases, 9 bases remained unmatched.

J is TRBJ2-7 and V is TRBV7-9; a possible D gene is TRBD1 (6 bases). V lost 5 bases, J lost 2 bases, and 7 bases lay in between. The CDR3 extends over 12 amino acids. Germline V lookup: CDR1 SEHNR, CDR2 FQNEAQ (reference sequence). The CDR3: CASSQGTYEQYF. As DNA, the CDR3 is TGTGCCAGCAGCCAGGGGACCTACGAGCAGTACTTC.

J is TRBJ2-5 and V is TRBV5-4; weak D call: TRBD1 (5 bases). Germline CDR1 SGHNT, CDR2 YYREEE (reference sequence). Trimming left V 3 bases short and J 6 bases short, with 9 bases between. The length of the CDR3 is 12 residues. For the CDR3, the DNA is TGTGCCAGCAGCTCAGGGCCGAAGACCCAGTACTTC. This gives the protein CASSSGPKTQYF.

The rearrangement joins TRBV30 to TRBJ1-3; D possibly corresponds to TRBD1 (5 bases). Germline CDR1 reads GTSNPN; CDR2 reads SVGIG (reference sequence). The CDR3 length is 13 residues. With 2 bases removed from V and 4 bases from J, the gap between germline ends came to 9 bases. The CDR3 protein is CAWSLDNGNTIYF. The CDR3 DNA sequence: TGTGCCTGGAGTCTGGACAACGGAAACACCATATATTTT.